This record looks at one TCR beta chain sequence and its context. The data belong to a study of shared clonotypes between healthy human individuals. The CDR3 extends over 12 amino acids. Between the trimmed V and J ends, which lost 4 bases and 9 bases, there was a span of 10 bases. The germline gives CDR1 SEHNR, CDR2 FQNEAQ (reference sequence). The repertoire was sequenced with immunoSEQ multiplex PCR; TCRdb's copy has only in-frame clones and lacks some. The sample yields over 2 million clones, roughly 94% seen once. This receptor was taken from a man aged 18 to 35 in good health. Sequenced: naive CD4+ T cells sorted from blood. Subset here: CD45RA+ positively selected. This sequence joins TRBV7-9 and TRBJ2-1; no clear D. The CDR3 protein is CASSSPKGEQFF. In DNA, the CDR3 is TGTGCCAGCAGCTCCCCAAAGGGTGAGCAGTTCTTC.